This T cell receptor beta chain comes out of a study of blood T cell repertoires in COVID-19. Study background: The United States, Italy and Spain were the sources of the acute and convalescent COVID-19 samples. PBMCs, B-cell-depleted T cells, or T cells provided the cDNA or gDNA that made up the material.

Per the germline V gene, CDR1 is SGHRS and CDR2 is YFSETQ. V lost 0 bases and J 0 bases, leaving 12 bases between the germline ends. This CDR3 has 16 amino acids. Seattle participants joined during active infection and were tracked over time. Study processing details: The authors estimated nucleated cell counts from reference gene primer amplification. Data came from immunoSEQ multiplex PCR; TCRdb stores just in-frame clones and leaves some out. That table is the source of V, J and clone size, and D and trimming were worked out from the DNA. The data hold around 100,000 clones, with 87% observed a single time.

The sample taken for sequencing was peripheral blood. The chain is built from TRBV5-1 and TRBJ2-5, with D possibly TRBD1 on 5 matching bases. This sequence was found in a woman aged 50 to 60 with COVID-19, enrolled during active disease. The DNA for the CDR3 is TGCGCCAGCAGCTTGGGACCCAGGGAACACCAAGAGACCCAGTACTTC. Encoded protein: CASSLGPREHQETQYF.